The 32 T cell receptor beta chains below all came from one sample that was sequenced in a study of blood T cell repertoires in COVID-19. TCRdb's table, derived via immunoSEQ multiplex PCR, lists solely in-frame clones and lacks some. The repertoire has roughly 300,000 clones, 80% to 90% of them found once; the top ten carry roughly 4%. Sequencing was carried out using PBMCs or T cells enriched from blood (not recorded which). These receptors originate from a man between 25 and 39 years old who had recovered from COVID-19.

Written as DNA, the CDR3 is TGTGCCAGCAGCTTAACGACTGGTGGGTCACCCCTCCACTTT. Protein sequence: CASSLTTGGSPLHF. The chain employs TRBV11-3 and TRBJ1-6; the D is unclear. V was shortened by 2 bases and J by 10 bases, with 12 bases between the two germline ends. This CDR3 has 14 residues. CDR1 and CDR2 (germline): SGHNT, YENEEA.

Points on this clone: One end of the junction is discordant with germline, which a read error may explain. Additional DNA sequences in this sample encode the identical CDR3. This rearrangement joins TRBV4-2 to TRBJ1-3; possibly TRBD1 for D (5 bases). This CDR3 is 17 amino acids long. The V gene's germline CDR1 is LGHNA and CDR2 YNFKEQ. CDR3 sequence (DNA): TGTGCCAGCAGCCAAGTTTCTGCTCGACAGCTTGGAAGCACCATATATTTT. Its protein product is CASSQVSARQLGSTIYF.

The rearrangement uses TRBV13 and TRBJ2-7; tentatively, D is TRBD2 (6 bases). Trimming took off 8 bases at V and 3 bases at J, with 17 bases between the two ends. Germline CDR1 and CDR2: PRHDT and FYEKMQ (reference sequence). This CDR3 comprises 14 residues. CDR3 coding DNA: TGTGCCAGCGCCGCGGGGACTCAGGGCTACGAGCAGTACTTC. This translates into CASAAGTQGYEQYF.

This chain connects TRBV3-1 (or the pseudogene TRBV3-2) to TRBJ2-1, with 12 positions matching TRBD2. Germline values: CDR1 LGHDT, CDR2 YNNKEL (reference sequence). The CDR3 covers 16 residues. Losses at the gene ends were 1 base for V and 8 bases for J; bases not matched to a gene: 6. This CDR3 reads CASSQGWASGGDEQFF. The CDR3 DNA is TGTGCCAGCAGCCAAGGATGGGCTAGCGGGGGGGATGAGCAGTTCTTC.

V and J are TRBV6-2 or TRBV6-3 and TRBJ2-7; 9 nucleotides match TRBD2. CDR1 is MNHEY and CDR2 is SVGEGT in the germline V gene. V lost 0 bases and J lost 2; bases outside the gene matches: 2. CDR3 size: 15 residues. DNA of the CDR3: TGTGCCAGCAGTTACTCGACTAGCGGAGCCTACGAGCAGTACTTC. Its protein product is CASSYSTSGAYEQYF.

The chain is built from TRBV6-1 and TRBJ2-3, with D perhaps TRBD1 (6 bases). CDR3 length equals 16 residues. In germline, CDR1 is MNHNS, CDR2 SASEGT. Trimming removed 2 bases from V and 4 bases from J, with 16 bases in between. In nucleotides, the CDR3 is TGTGCCAGCAGTGAACGGGACACCCGCCACGCAGATACGCAGTATTTT. The encoded protein is CASSERDTRHADTQYF.

The chain's CDR3 is CASSFQQGAPYEQYF. The CDR3 region has the DNA TGTGCCAGCAGTTTCCAACAGGGGGCGCCCTACGAGCAGTACTTC. V is TRBV21-1 and J is TRBJ2-7; the tabulated D call, TRBD1, remains unverified against the DNA. TRBV21-1 is given as a pseudogene. The CDR3 sequence is 15 residues long.

The CDR3 sequence: CASSYDGYGGAYGYTF. Written as DNA, the CDR3 is TGTGCCAGCAGCTACGATGGGTATGGGGGCGCCTATGGCTACACCTTC. The genes are TRBV6-5 and TRBJ1-2; the D gene is possibly TRBD1 (6 bases). In germline, CDR1 is MNHEY, CDR2 SVGAGI. With 6 bases removed from V and 4 bases from J, the gap between germline ends came to 21 bases. The CDR3 has 16 amino acids.

The count of this clone is one. The genes are TRBV5-1 and TRBJ1-6; a weak D match, TRBD1 (5 bases). Trimming shortened V by 0 bases and J by 10 bases, and 17 bases separated the two germline ends. Germline CDR1 SGHRS, CDR2 YFSETQ. The CDR3 runs 16 residues. CDR3 in DNA: TGCGCCAGCAGCTTGGGAATGCGGCAGGGTTACTCACCCCTCCACTTT. This codes for CASSLGMRQGYSPLHF.

The chain carries TRBV18 and TRBJ1-1; no firm D call. There are 12 residues in the CDR3. The V gene lost 1 base and the J gene lost 6 bases, with 6 bases spanning the gap. CDR1 KGHSH and CDR2 LQKENI come from the germline V gene. As DNA, the CDR3 is TGTGCCAGCTCACCACGGGAGGCTGAAGCTTTCTTT. Translation gives CASSPREAEAFF. Full variable domain (outside the CDR3, taken from reference TRBV18 and TRBJ1-1): NAGVMQNPRHLVRRRGQEARLRCSPMKGHSHVYWYRQLPEEGLKFMVYLQKENIIDESGMPKERFSAEFPKEGPSILRIQQVVRGDSAAYFCASSPREAEAFFGQGTRLTVV.

This clone was detected once. The chain carries TRBV12-5 and TRBJ2-2; 7 positions match TRBD2. V was pared by 1 base and J by 6 bases, with 8 bases of the junction left unmatched. Per the germline V gene, CDR1 is LGHNT and CDR2 is FRNRAP. This CDR3 has 16 amino acids. The CDR3, as DNA: TGTGCTAGTGGTTTGGCACGGGGGGACGGGGCCGGGGAGCTGTTTTTT. It is translated as CASGLARGDGAGELFF.

The chain carries TRBV18 and TRBJ1-4, with TRBD1 as a possible D gene (5 bases). The CDR3 is 14 amino acids. Germline-derived CDR1 and CDR2 are KGHSH and LQKENI. Deletions cut 5 bases from V and 7 bases from J, with 14 bases between. The DNA of the CDR3 is TGTGCCAGCTCATGGAAGGGGTCGGGTGAAAAACTGTTTTTT. The encoded protein is CASSWKGSGEKLFF. Filled out from reference TRBV18 and TRBJ1-4, the complete variable domain reads NAGVMQNPRHLVRRRGQEARLRCSPMKGHSHVYWYRQLPEEGLKFMVYLQKENIIDESGMPKERFSAEFPKEGPSILRIQQVVRGDSAAYFCASSWKGSGEKLFFGSGTQLSVL.

The chain links TRBV5-6 to TRBJ1-4; D may be TRBD1 (5 bases). The V gene lost 0 bases and the J gene lost 8 bases, with 5 bases spanning the gap. This CDR3 is built from 12 residues. Germline CDR1 is SGHDT and CDR2 is YYEEEE. The CDR3, as DNA: TGTGCCAGCAGCTTGGACAGGGAAAAACTGTTTTTT. Translated: CASSLDREKLFF.

The rearrangement uses TRBV19 and TRBJ2-1, with 11 bases lining up with TRBD2. The length of the CDR3 is 14 residues. Per the germline V gene, CDR1 is LNHDA and CDR2 is SQIVND (reference sequence). The junction had 6 bases not matched to a gene; V was cut back by 5 bases and J by 9 bases. CDR3 protein: CASSRASGGREQFF. DNA for the CDR3: TGTGCCAGTAGTCGGGCTAGCGGGGGGCGTGAGCAGTTCTTC.

As regards this clone: This specimen includes other DNA sequences encoding the same CDR3. V gene TRBV5-1 combines with J gene TRBJ2-7; the match to TRBD2 covers 7 bases. Germline V CDR1 and CDR2: SGHRS, YFSETQ. With 1 base clipped from V and 0 bases from J, the junction kept 4 bases outside the gene matches. The CDR3 sequence is 15 residues long. CDR3 amino acids: CASSLTGGSSYEQYF. As DNA, the CDR3 is TGCGCCAGCAGCTTGACTGGCGGGAGCTCCTACGAGCAGTACTTC. The whole variable domain, remainder taken from reference TRBV5-1 and TRBJ2-7, is KAGVTQTPRYLIKTRGQQVTLSCSPISGHRSVSWYQQTPGQGLQFLFEYFSETQRNKGNFPGRFSGRQFSNSRSEMNVSTLELGDSALYLCASSLTGGSSYEQYFGPGTRLTVT.

The chain uses TRBV7-9 and TRBJ1-2; 7 positions agree with TRBD1. This CDR3 has 14 residues. CDR1 and CDR2 (germline): SEHNR, FQNEAQ (reference sequence). After removal of 4 bases from V and 4 bases from J, the junction contained 6 bases not matched to a gene. The CDR3 DNA follows: TGTGCCAGCAGCTCGCGGACAGGATTCTATGGCTACACCTTC. This codes for CASSSRTGFYGYTF.

The rearrangement uses TRBV30 and TRBJ1-2; 11 nucleotides match TRBD1. CDR3 length: 15 residues. CDR1 and CDR2 (germline): GTSNPN, SVGIG (reference sequence). V trimming: 5 bases; J trimming: 7 bases; junction bases outside the gene matches: 12. The CDR3 DNA follows: TGTGCCTGGGTCAGGAGGACAGGGGGCGCGGGTGGCTACACCTTC. Its protein product is CAWVRRTGGAGGYTF. Variable domain in full (rest from reference TRBV30 and TRBJ1-2): SQTIHQWPATLVQPVGSPLSLECTVEGTSNPNLYWYRQAAGRGLQLLFYSVGIGQISSEVPQNLSASRPQDRQFILSSKKLLLSDSGFYLCAWVRRTGGAGGYTFGSGTRLTVV.

This chain links TRBV4-2 with TRBJ2-1; D might be TRBD1 (6 bases). V dropped 3 bases and J dropped 3 bases, with 12 bases sitting between them. This CDR3 has 15 amino acids. CDR1 and CDR2 (germline): LGHNA, YNFKEQ. CDR3 in amino acids: CASSQVGGSYNEQFF. In DNA form, the CDR3 reads TGTGCCAGCAGCCAGGTAGGGGGTAGCTACAATGAGCAGTTCTTC.

A word on this clone: The same CDR3 also results from other DNA sequences found in this sample. V and J are TRBV6-5 and TRBJ2-7, with no clear D. V lost 4 bases to trimming and J lost 4 bases, with 5 bases between them. The CDR3 runs to 11 residues. Germline CDR1 is MNHEY and CDR2 is SVGAGI. The CDR3 DNA is TGTGCCAGCAGTTCACTTTACGAGCAGTACTTC. It yields the protein CASSSLYEQYF.

This chain connects TRBV5-6 to TRBJ1-2; 7 bases agree with TRBD1. This CDR3 region has 12 residues. Germline CDR1 is SGHDT and CDR2 is YYEEEE. The V and J ends lost 2 bases and 5 bases, in that order; junction bases with no gene match: 0. CDR3 loop: CASSLQGYGYTF. The CDR3, as DNA: TGTGCCAGCAGCTTACAGGGGTATGGCTACACCTTC.

This chain joins TRBV27 and TRBJ1-5; a weak D match, TRBD1 (6 bases). There are 16 residues in the CDR3. The germline V gene encodes CDR1 MNHEY and CDR2 SMNVEV (reference sequence). Deletions cut 6 bases from V and 1 base from J, with 16 bases between. The CDR3 loop is CASRDLYRESNQPQHF. In DNA, the CDR3 is TGTGCCAGCAGGGACCTCTACAGGGAAAGCAATCAGCCCCAGCATTTT.

The J gene is TRBJ1-3, the V gene TRBV6-4; D is unresolved. The CDR3 length is 15 residues. Germline CDR1 is MRHNA and CDR2 is SNTAGT. V lost 7 bases and J lost 3, with 16 bases in between. CDR3: CASTEGRANGNTIYF. The CDR3 DNA follows: TGTGCCAGCACAGAGGGAAGGGCTAATGGAAACACCATATATTTT.

V and J are TRBV11-2 and TRBJ1-4; TRBD1 matches at 9 bases. V shed 3 bases and J 5 bases; nucleotides not matched to a gene: 1. This CDR3 has 14 residues. Germline V gives CDR1 SGHAT, CDR2 FQNNGV. CDR3 residues: CASSLDRGNEKLFF. The CDR3 region has the DNA TGTGCCAGCAGCTTGGACAGGGGAAATGAAAAACTGTTTTTT.

This clone was recorded once. This sequence joins TRBV27 and TRBJ2-3; 7 bases align to TRBD1. The J segment lost 4 bases and the V segment lost 6 bases, leaving 1 base of the junction unmatched. CDR1 is MNHEY, CDR2 SMNVEV, per germline (reference sequence). The CDR3 is 12 amino acids. CDR3 residues: CASRTGPDTQYF. CDR3 sequence (DNA): TGTGCCAGCAGGACAGGGCCAGATACGCAGTATTTT.

This chain joins TRBV12-5 and TRBJ2-7, with 8 bases matching TRBD1. J lost 1 base, V lost 1 base, and 3 bases had no gene match. The CDR3 has 15 amino acids. CDR1 is LGHNT, CDR2 FRNRAP, per germline. CDR3 in DNA: TGTGCTAGTGGTTTGGCTCGGGACAGGTCCTACGAGCAGTACTTC. Translating it yields CASGLARDRSYEQYF.

The V gene is TRBV5-1, the J gene TRBJ2-1, with 13 bases lining up with TRBD2. This CDR3 is built from 17 residues. The trim removed 3 bases at V and 4 bases at J, leaving 7 bases unmatched. Germline lookup yields CDR1 SGHRS and CDR2 YFSETQ. Written as DNA, the CDR3 is TGCGCCAGCAGCTCTCGGACTAGCGGGGGCTCATACAATGAGCAGTTCTTC. It encodes CASSSRTSGGSYNEQFF.

The CDR3 loop reads CASSSDWETGAYEQYF. CDR3 DNA: TGTGCCAGCAGCTCGGACTGGGAGACAGGAGCCTACGAGCAGTACTTC. The V gene is TRBV7-6, the J gene TRBJ2-7; perhaps TRBD1 as D (6 bases). The germline V gene has CDR1 SGHVS and CDR2 FNYEAQ. The CDR3 length is 16 residues. Trimming took off 4 bases at V and 2 bases at J, with 18 bases between the two ends.

A few counts support this clone. The chain joins TRBV9 to TRBJ1-6; unclear D gene. The length of the CDR3 is 15 residues. Trimming stripped 4 bases from V and 11 bases from J, with 19 bases between. Germline V CDR1 and CDR2: SGDLS, YYNGEE. CDR3: CASSPRLPDLAPLHF. The CDR3 DNA is TGTGCCAGCAGCCCCCGACTCCCGGACTTGGCACCCCTCCACTTT.

V is TRBV29-1 and J is TRBJ1-1, with 9 bases identical to TRBD1. This CDR3 has 14 residues. Germline V gene lookup returns CDR1 SQVTM and CDR2 ANQGSEA. The V segment lost 0 bases and the J segment 12 bases; nucleotides outside the gene matches: 11. The CDR3 bases are TGCAGCGTTGAAGATCTTGCCGGGGACAGGGTATCTTTCTTT. Translation: CSVEDLAGDRVSFF.

The V call is TRBV10-3, the J call TRBJ2-7; possible D gene TRBD2, 5 bases. V shed 6 bases and J shed 2 bases, with 14 bases lying between them. The CDR3 loop spans 14 amino acids. Germline assignment: CDR1 ENHRY and CDR2 SYGVKD. The CDR3 bases are TGTGCCATCAGCACTGGACTCTCCGCCTACGAGCAGTACTTC. Translation: CAISTGLSAYEQYF.

Only one count was recorded for this clone. Here the CDR3 DNA reads TGTGCCAGTAGTTGGGGACAGGGCCCAGATACGCAGTATTTT. This sequence encodes CASSWGQGPDTQYF. The chain combines TRBV19 with TRBJ2-3; TRBD1 aligns across 9 bases. The V and J ends lost 5 bases and 4 bases, in that order; junction bases with no gene match: 4. The CDR3 spans 14 residues. In germline, CDR1 is LNHDA, CDR2 SQIVND (reference sequence).

V is TRBV11-3 and J is TRBJ2-1, with TRBD2 matching 8 bases. The CDR3 is made up of 17 amino acids. The junction had 12 bases not matched to a gene; V was cut back by 4 bases and J by 4 bases. The germline CDR1 and CDR2 sequences are SGHNT and YENEEA. CDR3 nucleotides: TGTGCCAGCAGCTCATCAGCGGGAGCTTTCTGGTACAATGAGCAGTTCTTC. It yields the protein CASSSSAGAFWYNEQFF. Based on the CDR3 plus reference TRBV11-3 and TRBJ2-1, the full variable domain is EAGVVQSPRYKIIEKKQPVAFWCNPISGHNTLYWYLQNLGQGPELLIRYENEEAVDDSQLPKDRFSAERLKGVDSTLKIQPAELGDSAVYLCASSSSAGAFWYNEQFFGPGTRLTVL.